This T cell receptor beta chain was recovered during a study of tumor-infiltrating lymphocytes in primary liver carcinoma. Study overall: Enrolled patients were male and female, aged 30 to 69 years. Study-level results: A small share of top clones, only about 7-24%, was found in all five tumor regions. A significantly higher top-250-clone fraction was found in tumors than in blood (p = 0.039).

The length of the CDR3 is 14 residues. V lost 1 base to trimming and J lost 4 bases, with 10 bases between them. Per the germline V gene, CDR1 is LGHNA and CDR2 is YNFKEQ. Without any cell sorting, roughly 18-30 mg of bulk tissue yielded co-extracted RNA and DNA. TCR beta cDNA was made from around 460 ng total RNA with a constant-region primer. Libraries of TCR beta came from three nested multiplex PCR rounds with slightly modified ARM-PCR. TRBV1-TRBV30 forward primers and a C-beta reverse primer were used in the first two PCR rounds, which each ran for 10 cycles. From the multiplex PCR reads, TCRdb called clonotypes with MiXCR, one entry per CDR3 protein. The data contain about 33,000 distinct CDR3 sequences, over 60% of them singletons. By proportion, this clonotype is medium-sized (0.01 to 0.1%). No antigen is known for it.

This chain uses TRBV4-2 with TRBJ2-5; D is undetermined. The sequencing sample was made of liver tumor tissue from sampling region 5. Indicated subset: tumor region T5, tumor centre. The sequence derives from a man in his forties with primary liver carcinoma and hepatitis B virus infection. In DNA, the CDR3 is TGTGCCAGCAGCCAAGGGATAGCTTTAGAGACCCAGTACTTC. This codes for CASSQGIALETQYF.